The subject of this entry is one T cell receptor beta chain. Its target is not known. There are 11 residues in the CDR3. With V trimmed by 8 bases and J by 8 bases, 3 bases remained unmatched. The V gene's germline CDR1 is DFQATT and CDR2 SNEGSKA (reference sequence). The data are from a study of identical twins. TCRdb reprocessed the 5' RACE reads with MiXCR, giving one entry per CDR3 protein. The sample holds some 500,000 distinct CDR3 sequences, 22% seen once. Study-wide findings and caveats: A cross-sectional statistical analysis, not follow-up of the same donors, supported the conclusions.

Separately, the same data were catalogued under a study of T cells expressing NK-cell markers.

The chain combines TRBV20-1 with TRBJ2-1, with 10 positions matching TRBD2. The material sequenced was CD4+ T cells sorted from blood. The receptor's source is a woman between 18 and 30 years old in good health. CDR3 nucleotide sequence: TGCAGTTCAGCGGGGGGGCATGAGCAGTTCTTC. This sequence encodes CSSAGGHEQFF.